The 6 T cell receptor beta chains given below trace back to one sample, sequenced in a study of blood T cells in healthy people across ages. Combining a sample-barcoded 5' primer with a J-beta primer mix, a second PCR ran for roughly 6 to 12 cycles. From the 5' RACE reads, TCRdb called clonotypes with MiXCR, one entry per CDR3 protein. The profile shows 800,000 to 950,000 distinct CDR3 sequences, approximately 49% of them singletons. Sequenced: blood. Receptors were obtained from a man aged 25-45 years in good health.

CDR3 DNA: TGTGCCAGCAGTGTAGTCCAGGGGGAGACCCAGTACTTC. It yields the protein CASSVVQGETQYF. The chain combines TRBV12-3 or TRBV12-4 with TRBJ2-5, with a tentative D call TRBD1 (6 bases). Trimming left V 5 bases short and J 5 bases short, with 12 bases between. The CDR3 runs 13 residues.

This clonotype was seen only a few times. V usage is TRBV27 and J usage is TRBJ1-5, with D uncertain. The germline V gene encodes CDR1 MNHEY and CDR2 SMNVEV (reference sequence). The ends were cut back, 0 bases at V and 3 bases at J, with 3 bases in the middle. This CDR3 is built from 13 residues. The CDR3 is CASSLSNNQPQHF. CDR3 nucleotides: TGTGCCAGCAGTTTATCCAACAATCAGCCCCAGCATTTT.

The chain has TRBV15 and TRBJ2-7; D unclear. The V end was cut by 0 bases, the J end by 3 bases, with 6 bases between. The CDR3 is 13 amino acids. Germline lookup yields CDR1 LNHNV and CDR2 YYDKDF (reference sequence). The CDR3 loop is CATSREAIYEQYF. The CDR3 DNA reads as TGTGCCACCAGCAGAGAAGCGATCTACGAGCAGTACTTC.

This clonotype has a handful of counts. The chain combines TRBV15 with TRBJ2-3; D uncertain. The CDR3 length is 14 residues. Germline-derived CDR1 and CDR2 are LNHNV and YYDKDF (reference sequence). The V end lost 3 bases, the J end lost 4 bases, and 11 bases lay between the germline ends. The CDR3 sequence is CATSSRVFSDTQYF. CDR3 sequence (DNA): TGTGCCACCAGCAGTCGCGTTTTCTCAGATACGCAGTATTTT. The full variable domain, completed using reference TRBV15 and TRBJ2-3, is DAMVIQNPRYQVTQFGKPVTLSCSQTLNHNVMYWYQQKSSQAPKLLFHYYDKDFNNEADTPDNFQSRRPNTSFCFLDIRSPGLGDTAMYLCATSSRVFSDTQYFGPGTRLTVL.

The chain joins TRBV29-1 to TRBJ2-3, with a weak D call TRBD1 (6 bases). CDR1 and CDR2 (germline): SQVTM, ANQGSEA. Trimming removed 2 bases from V and 7 bases from J, with 19 bases in between. CDR3 length equals 15 residues. CDR3 loop: CSVELGNAGANTQYF. CDR3 coding DNA: TGCAGCGTTGAATTGGGCAACGCAGGGGCCAATACGCAGTATTTT.

This chain links TRBV3-1 with TRBJ2-3; D may be TRBD1 or TRBD2 (5 bases each). The CDR3 is made up of 18 amino acids. V lost 4 bases and J 2 bases, leaving 22 bases between the germline ends. From germline, CDR1 is LGHDT and CDR2 YNNKEL (reference sequence). CDR3 coding DNA: TGTGCCAGCAGCCTGGAAATCCCCGGGACCTTAAACACAGATACGCAGTATTTT. It translates to CASSLEIPGTLNTDTQYF.